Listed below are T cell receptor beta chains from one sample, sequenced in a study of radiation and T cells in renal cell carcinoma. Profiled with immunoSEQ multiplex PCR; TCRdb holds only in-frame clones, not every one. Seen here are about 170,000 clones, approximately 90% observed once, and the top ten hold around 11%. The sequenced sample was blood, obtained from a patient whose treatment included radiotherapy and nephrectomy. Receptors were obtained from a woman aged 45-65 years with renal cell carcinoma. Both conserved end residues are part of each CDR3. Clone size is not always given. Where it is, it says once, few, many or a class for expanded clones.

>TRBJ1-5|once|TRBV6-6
CATSDPIRGDQPQHF
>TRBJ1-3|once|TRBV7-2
CASSHPPGSGNTIYF
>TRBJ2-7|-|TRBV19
CASSVGDTAYEQYF
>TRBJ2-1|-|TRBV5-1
CASSLDGGGQTNEQFF
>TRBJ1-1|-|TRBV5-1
CASSLDQGTNTEAFF
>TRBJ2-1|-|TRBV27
CASWVLAGDNEQFF
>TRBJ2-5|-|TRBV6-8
CASRSKAGGFQETQYF
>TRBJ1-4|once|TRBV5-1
CASTSGSGGEKLFF
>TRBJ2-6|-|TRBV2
CASRGATAGANVLTF
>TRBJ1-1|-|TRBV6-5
CASRLIQGRDTEAFF
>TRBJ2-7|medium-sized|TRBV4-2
CASSQEGGLGSYEQYF
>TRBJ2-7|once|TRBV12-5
CASGLPAPSEQYF
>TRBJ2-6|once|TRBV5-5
CASSLIGGAGANVLTF
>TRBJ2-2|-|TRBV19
CASSIAGTLNTGELFF
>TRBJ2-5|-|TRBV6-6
CASSYPGGPETQYF
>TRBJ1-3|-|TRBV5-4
CASSLGSPSGNTIYF
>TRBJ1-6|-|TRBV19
CASSIPMSQTYSPLHF
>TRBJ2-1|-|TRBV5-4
CASSLEGLRGWDEQFF
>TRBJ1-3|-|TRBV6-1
CASSGRGGFGGNTIYF
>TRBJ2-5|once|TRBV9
CASSVEGRTQYF
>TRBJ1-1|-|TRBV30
CAWTTQGGGTEAFF
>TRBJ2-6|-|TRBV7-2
CASSLGGSGANVLTF